The 30 T cell receptor beta chains below were found in one sample sequenced in a study of T cells in Graves' hyperthyroidism and ophthalmopathy (dated by TCRdb to between 2018 and 2021). Receptors were amplified or captured by multiplex PCR. Data came from an Illumina HiSeq 2000. The TCR beta CDR3 regions were amplified from the RNA transcripts. For the first round of RT-PCR on the TCR CDR3, the HTBI primer set was used together with the Qiagen OneStep RT-PCR kit. Clones were called with MiXCR by TCRdb after fastp trimmed the public reads at Q25, and only in-frame beta chains were retained. Records with the same CDR3 protein are collapsed into one entry carrying the most frequent genes and DNA. The sample data list about half a million distinct CDR3 sequences, and approximately 22% of these were observed just once. The biggest ten clones account for under 55% of the sample. Sequencing was done on a sample of blood. Receptors were obtained from an older woman with Graves' ophthalmopathy.

This clonotype has just a few counts. The chain joins TRBV10-3 to TRBJ1-5, with unresolved D. V was pared by 3 bases and J by 0 bases, with 6 bases between. Germline CDR1 is ENHRY and CDR2 is SYGVKD. This CDR3 comprises 14 residues. The CDR3 DNA reads TGTGCCATCAGTGAAACCTTTAGCAATCAGCCCCAGCATTTT. Protein: CAISETFSNQPQHF.

The rearrangement uses TRBV19 and TRBJ2-2; 14 bases align to TRBD2. V was clipped by 7 bases and J by 6 bases; unmatched bases: 7. Germline V lookup: CDR1 LNHDA, CDR2 SQIVND (reference sequence). This CDR3 spans 16 amino acids. The CDR3: CASIDPGLAGAGELFF. The CDR3 DNA sequence: TGTGCCAGTATAGATCCGGGACTAGCGGGAGCCGGGGAGCTGTTTTTT.

The V gene is TRBV12-3 or TRBV12-4, the J gene TRBJ1-2, with a possible D match to TRBD1 (5 bases). Trimming removed 4 bases at V and 7 bases at J, with 16 bases between. The CDR3 has 14 amino acids. The CDR3 protein is CASSWRGLGGGYTF. CDR3 DNA: TGTGCCAGCAGTTGGAGAGGACTCGGGGGTGGCTACACCTTC.

This clonotype was recorded at least ten times. V and J are TRBV10-1 and TRBJ2-7; 7 positions agree with TRBD1. This CDR3 has 15 amino acids. V was clipped by 3 bases and J by 2 bases; unmatched bases: 7. Germline-derived CDR1 and CDR2 are WNHNN and SYGVQD (reference sequence). CDR3 loop: CASSDGTAGPYEQYF. The CDR3 region has the DNA TGCGCCAGCAGTGACGGGACAGCCGGACCCTACGAGCAGTACTTC.

The sample holds many counts of this clonotype. The gene calls are TRBV6-2 or TRBV6-3 and TRBJ1-1; D not certain. This CDR3 has 15 amino acids. CDR1 is MNHEY, CDR2 SVGEGT, per germline. Between the trimmed V and J ends, which lost 6 bases and 1 base, there was a span of 15 bases. The chain's CDR3 is CASRATRRSNTEAFF. CDR3 nucleotide sequence: TGTGCCAGCAGGGCCACAAGGCGGTCGAACACTGAAGCTTTCTTT.

This clonotype has at least ten counts. The V and J genes are TRBV3-1 and TRBJ2-1; 13 positions agree with TRBD2. Germline V gene lookup returns CDR1 LGHDT and CDR2 YNNKEL (reference sequence). Trimming removed 5 bases from V and 6 bases from J; junction bases left unmatched: 7. The CDR3 consists of 16 residues. CDR3 amino acids: CASSGTSGRALNEQFF. The DNA for the CDR3 is TGTGCCAGCAGCGGAACTAGCGGGAGGGCACTCAATGAGCAGTTCTTC.

This clonotype was seen more than once but under ten times. The rearrangement uses TRBV20-1 and TRBJ1-5, with D maybe TRBD1 (5 bases). The CDR3 consists of 17 residues. CDR1 and CDR2 from the germline V gene are DFQATT and SNEGSKA (reference sequence). The V gene lost 3 bases and the J gene lost 3 bases, with 21 bases spanning the gap. CDR3 loop: CSASPPGPGVLNQPQHF. Written as DNA, the CDR3 is TGCAGTGCTAGCCCCCCGGGACCAGGAGTCCTCAATCAGCCCCAGCATTTT.

This clonotype was seen a handful of times. The V call is TRBV6-5, the J call TRBJ2-6; possible D gene TRBD2, 5 bases. V dropped 2 bases and J dropped 0 bases, with 8 bases sitting between them. In germline, CDR1 is MNHEY, CDR2 SVGAGI. The CDR3 has 16 amino acids. CDR3: CASSYGSLSGANVLTF. The CDR3 nucleotides are TGTGCCAGCAGTTACGGGAGTCTCTCTGGGGCCAACGTCCTGACTTTC.

This rearrangement joins TRBV11-2 to TRBJ1-3; D not certain. The CDR3 is 14 amino acids. Germline V lookup: CDR1 SGHAT, CDR2 FQNNGV. V was pared by 5 bases and J by 4 bases, with 12 bases between. The CDR3, as DNA: TGTGCCAGCAGCGTTGGGAGAAGCGGAAACACCATATATTTT. It translates to CASSVGRSGNTIYF. Drawing the rest from reference TRBV11-2 and TRBJ1-3, the complete variable domain is EAGVAQSPRYKIIEKRQSVAFWCNPISGHATLYWYQQILGQGPKLLIQFQNNGVVDDSQLPKDRFSAERLKGVDSTLKIQPAKLEDSAVYLCASSVGRSGNTIYFGEGSWLTVV.

The chain is built from TRBV12-5 and TRBJ2-7, with a weak D call TRBD2 (6 bases). Between the trimmed V and J ends, which lost 8 bases and 2 bases, there was a span of 16 bases. The germline gives CDR1 LGHNT, CDR2 FRNRAP. CDR3 length: 14 amino acids. CDR3 nucleotides: TGTGCTAGTCAAGCCCGGGACTCTGCCTACGAGCAGTACTTC. It yields the protein CASQARDSAYEQYF.

This sequence joins TRBV19 and TRBJ2-3, with D possibly being TRBD1 or TRBD2 (5 bases each). The CDR3 loop spans 14 amino acids. Trimming stripped 6 bases from V and 0 bases from J, with 10 bases between. Germline V gives CDR1 LNHDA, CDR2 SQIVND (reference sequence). Written as DNA, the CDR3 is TGTGCCAGTAGCTCCGGGGACAGCACAGATACGCAGTATTTT. Protein: CASSSGDSTDTQYF. Complete variable domain (other parts from reference TRBV19 and TRBJ2-3): DGGITQSPKYLFRKEGQNVTLSCEQNLNHDAMYWYRQDPGQGLRLIYYSQIVNDFQKGDIAEGYSVSREKKESFPLTVTSAQKNPTAFYLCASSSGDSTDTQYFGPGTRLTVL.

This clonotype was seen many times. The genes are TRBV2 and TRBJ2-5; perhaps TRBD1 as D (6 bases). The V end was cut by 7 bases, the J end by 5 bases, with 8 bases between. The CDR3 runs to 11 residues. Germline V gene lookup returns CDR1 SNHLY and CDR2 FYNNEI. CDR3 region: CASTTGETQYF. For the CDR3, the DNA is TGTGCCAGCACCACAGGGGAGACCCAGTACTTC.

With respect to this clonotype: As the CDR3 is not closed by the conserved phenylalanine or tryptophan, this likely results from a read error. V usage is TRBV27 and J usage is TRBJ2-7; 12 nucleotides agree with TRBD2. Per germline, CDR1 MNHEY and CDR2 SMNVEV (reference sequence). Losses at the gene ends were 6 bases for V and 2 bases for J; bases not matched to a gene: 5. The CDR3 extends over 15 amino acids. CDR3 loop: CASSPGLAGTYEQYL. For the CDR3, the DNA is TGTGCCAGCAGCCCCGGACTAGCGGGAACCTACGAGCAGTACTTG.

This clonotype was detected a few times. The genes are TRBV7-3 and TRBJ2-1; a weak D match, TRBD1 (6 bases). CDR1 is SGHTA and CDR2 is FQGTGA in the germline V gene. This CDR3 spans 14 amino acids. V was shortened by 5 bases and J by 3 bases, with 11 bases between the two germline ends. CDR3 nucleotide sequence: TGTGCCAGCAGCCCCCGGGACAACTACAATGAGCAGTTCTTC. Translated, it gives CASSPRDNYNEQFF.

This clonotype occurred many times. The V gene is TRBV28, the J gene TRBJ1-5; TRBD1 might be the D (6 bases). The germline CDR1 and CDR2 sequences are MDHEN and SYDVKM. The CDR3 contains 17 residues. Trimming shortened V by 7 bases and J by 2 bases, and 21 bases separated the two germline ends. The DNA for the CDR3 is TGTGCCAGCATCTTGAGGCGGGGGCTGTTAGGCAATCAGCCCCAGCATTTT. Residues: CASILRRGLLGNQPQHF. The full variable domain, with the rest looked up from reference TRBV28 and TRBJ1-5, is DVKVTQSSRYLVKRTGEKVFLECVQDMDHENMFWYRQDPGLGLRLIYFSYDVKMKEKGDIPEGYSVSREKKERFSLILESASTNQTSMYLCASILRRGLLGNQPQHFGDGTRLSIL.

Many counts were recorded for this clonotype. V gene TRBV20-1 combines with J gene TRBJ2-7; D may be TRBD2 (6 bases). Trimming cost V 0 bases and J 9 bases, with 15 bases left between them. The CDR3 loop spans 13 amino acids. Germline CDR1 and CDR2: DFQATT and SNEGSKA (reference sequence). The CDR3 sequence is CSARETGDLVQYF. The CDR3 nucleotides are TGCAGTGCTAGAGAGACGGGAGATTTAGTGCAGTACTTC.

This clonotype came up a few times. The chain recombines TRBV28 with TRBJ2-7; 7 nucleotides align to TRBD1. This CDR3 spans 13 amino acids. The junction had 5 bases not matched to a gene; V was cut back by 6 bases and J by 3 bases. Looked up from germline, CDR1 is MDHEN and CDR2 is SYDVKM. DNA for the CDR3: TGTGCCAGCAGCGACAGGGTTGGCTACGAGCAGTACTTC. It translates to CASSDRVGYEQYF.

The rearrangement links TRBV5-1 to TRBJ2-7, with 10 bases lining up with TRBD2. CDR1 is SGHRS and CDR2 is YFSETQ in the germline V gene. There are 14 residues in the CDR3. J gave up 3 bases and V 5 bases, and 5 bases lay outside the gene matches. The CDR3 loop reads CASRVTSGVYEQYF. The CDR3 DNA is TGCGCCAGCAGGGTCACTAGCGGGGTCTACGAGCAGTACTTC.

The chain links TRBV28 to TRBJ2-1; D ambiguous. The V end lost 4 bases, the J end lost 8 bases, and 12 bases lay between the germline ends. Germline V gene lookup returns CDR1 MDHEN and CDR2 SYDVKM. The CDR3 contains 13 residues. CDR3 in DNA: TGTGCCAGCAGTTCCCGACGGGCCCATGAGCAGTTCTTC. Translation gives CASSSRRAHEQFF. Full variable domain (remainder filled in from reference TRBV28 and TRBJ2-1): DVKVTQSSRYLVKRTGEKVFLECVQDMDHENMFWYRQDPGLGLRLIYFSYDVKMKEKGDIPEGYSVSREKKERFSLILESASTNQTSMYLCASSSRRAHEQFFGPGTRLTVL.

This clonotype was detected only a few times. The chain carries TRBV20-1 and TRBJ1-5, with TRBD1 as a possible D gene (5 bases). The CDR3 sequence is 15 residues long. V shed 0 bases and J shed 1 base, with 10 bases lying between them. Germline V gene sequence: CDR1 DFQATT, CDR2 SNEGSKA (reference sequence). CDR3 nucleotide sequence: TGCAGTGCTAGAGACTGGGGCCTGAGCAATCAGCCCCAGCATTTT. Its translation is CSARDWGLSNQPQHF.

This chain links TRBV19 with TRBJ2-5; no reliable D call. The CDR3 covers 13 residues. V dropped 5 bases and J dropped 2 bases, with 9 bases sitting between them. Germline loops: CDR1 LNHDA, CDR2 SQIVND (reference sequence). The CDR3 is CASSVIPQETQYF. The CDR3 DNA follows: TGTGCCAGTAGTGTAATACCTCAAGAGACCCAGTACTTC.

This clonotype showed up just a few times. This chain joins TRBV29-1 and TRBJ2-1; 14 nucleotides agree with TRBD2. CDR1 is SQVTM and CDR2 is ANQGSEA in the germline V gene. The CDR3 loop spans 14 amino acids. V trimming: 7 bases; J trimming: 6 bases; junction bases outside the gene matches: 5. CDR3 DNA: TGCAGCGGGCGACTAGCGGGAGGGGGCAATGAGCAGTTCTTC. Translating it yields CSGRLAGGGNEQFF.

Here the CDR3 DNA reads TGCAGTGCTGATAGCCGACAGTCCGTTGATTCACCCCTCCACTTT. It codes for CSADSRQSVDSPLHF. The chain is built from TRBV20-1 and TRBJ1-6, with D tentatively TRBD1 (5 bases). From germline, CDR1 is DFQATT and CDR2 SNEGSKA (reference sequence). V lost 5 bases and J lost 8, with 19 bases in between. The CDR3 has 15 amino acids.

This rearrangement joins TRBV4-1 to TRBJ2-2, with 11 bases that match TRBD2. CDR1 MGHRA and CDR2 YSYEKL come from the germline V gene. The CDR3 covers 17 residues. V gave up 1 base and J gave up 4 bases; unmatched junction bases: 5. The CDR3 loop reads CASSQGLAGSGTGELFF. Here the CDR3 DNA reads TGCGCCAGCAGCCAAGGACTAGCGGGATCAGGCACCGGGGAGCTGTTTTTT.

Turning to this clonotype: With a much larger clone just one base away, this may be a read error. This sequence joins TRBV7-6 and TRBJ2-1, with D perhaps TRBD2 (6 bases). Trimming took 3 bases from V and 8 from J, leaving 20 bases between them. This CDR3 is built from 16 residues. The germline CDR1 and CDR2 sequences are SGHVS and FNYEAQ. This CDR3 is CASSLSPERPGDEQFF. The CDR3 DNA sequence: TGTGCCAGCAGCTTGTCTCCGGAACGACCGGGGGATGAGCAGTTCTTC.

The CDR3 DNA sequence: TGTGCCAGCAGCACCGGCAGGGCGACAGATACGCAGTATTTT. Translation: CASSTGRATDTQYF. The genes are TRBV7-9 and TRBJ2-3, with D perhaps TRBD1 (5 bases). Germline CDR1 SEHNR, CDR2 FQNEAQ (reference sequence). Trimming shortened V by 5 bases and J by 3 bases, and 12 bases separated the two germline ends. CDR3 length equals 14 residues.

This clonotype was seen ten or more times. This chain uses TRBV28 with TRBJ2-7; 7 bases align to TRBD1. Germline values: CDR1 MDHEN, CDR2 SYDVKM. Trimming removed 5 bases from V and 2 bases from J; junction bases left unmatched: 3. CDR3 length: 13 amino acids. This CDR3 is CASSPGQTYEQYF. In DNA form, the CDR3 reads TGTGCCAGCAGTCCGGGACAGACCTACGAGCAGTACTTC.

Of note for this clonotype: One end of the junction fails to match germline, which may point to a read error. The rearrangement links TRBV12-3 or TRBV12-4 to TRBJ2-1; D ambiguous. This CDR3 has 12 residues. The CDR3 loop reads CASSLAYNEQLF. CDR3 bases: TGTGCCAGCAGTTTGGCCTACAATGAGCAGCTCTTC.

The V and J genes are TRBV6-2 or TRBV6-3 and TRBJ2-4; maybe TRBD1 (7 bases). Germline CDR1 is MNHEY and CDR2 is SVGEGT. This CDR3 spans 16 amino acids. Trimming cost V 6 bases and J 1 base, with 16 bases left between them. As DNA, the CDR3 is TGTGCCAGCAGAAGCAGTTCAGGGGGGGCCAAAAACATTCAGTACTTC. Its protein is CASRSSSGGAKNIQYF.

This clonotype was seen at least ten times. The chain has TRBV7-2 and TRBJ1-3; D remains ambiguous. CDR1 is SGHTA and CDR2 is FQGNSA in the germline V gene. This CDR3 contains 14 residues. Trimming removed 4 bases from V and 0 bases from J, with 7 bases in between. The CDR3 region has the DNA TGTGCCAGCAGCTCCCCCTCCTCTGGAAACACCATATATTTT. Amino acid sequence: CASSSPSSGNTIYF.